The rows below give T cell receptor beta chains drawn from one sample of a study of OX40 agonist ivuxolimab in advanced cancers. Using immunoSEQ multiplex PCR, the repertoire was profiled, and TCRdb retains in-frame clones only, with some absent. The sample lists approximately 74,000 clones, approximately 89% occurring once. The sample here was CD4+ or CD8+ T cells sorted from blood, taken in a trial of the OX40 agonist ivuxolimab. These receptors came from an adult with an advanced solid tumor such as melanoma, head and neck, liver or kidney cancer. Each CDR3 is given with its conserved first and last residue. A D gene is named only where the DNA matches it firmly. Clone size appears in some rows only: once, few, many, or a class for an expanded clone.

V gene: TRBV5-1
D gene: NA
J gene: TRBJ2-1
clone size: NA
CDR3 protein: CASSSQGSEQFF
CDR3 DNA: TGCGCCAGCAGCTCGCAGGGGAGTGAGCAGTTCTTC

V gene: TRBV7-2
D gene: NA
J gene: TRBJ2-7
clone size: NA
CDR3 protein: CASSLPPGASSYEQYF
CDR3 DNA: TGTGCCAGCAGCTTACCACCAGGGGCCTCCTCCTACGAGCAGTACTTC

V gene: TRBV9
D gene: TRBD1
J gene: TRBJ2-3
clone size: once
CDR3 protein: CASSARTGATDTQYF
CDR3 DNA: TGTGCCAGCAGCGCACGGACAGGTGCCACAGATACGCAGTATTTT

V gene: TRBV6-5
D gene: NA
J gene: TRBJ1-4
clone size: NA
CDR3 protein: CASTRGALTNEKLFF
CDR3 DNA: TGTGCCAGCACTCGGGGGGCGCTGACTAATGAAAAACTGTTTTTT

V gene: TRBV6-5
D gene: TRBD1
J gene: TRBJ2-1
clone size: NA
CDR3 protein: CASSYRTGLYNEQFF
CDR3 DNA: TGTGCCAGCAGTTACAGGACAGGGTTGTACAATGAGCAGTTCTTC

V gene: TRBV7-2
D gene: TRBD1
J gene: TRBJ2-2
clone size: NA
CDR3 protein: CASRERTGSTGELFF
CDR3 DNA: TGTGCCAGCAGGGAGAGGACAGGCTCCACCGGGGAGCTGTTTTTT

V gene: TRBV6-5
D gene: NA
J gene: TRBJ1-6
clone size: NA
CDR3 protein: CASSYSSTGSPLHF
CDR3 DNA: TGTGCCAGCAGTTACTCCTCGACAGGATCACCCCTCCACTTT

V gene: TRBV5-4
D gene: TRBD1
J gene: TRBJ2-7
clone size: NA
CDR3 protein: CASSPSGQGAHEQYF
CDR3 DNA: TGTGCCAGCAGCCCCAGTGGACAGGGGGCCCACGAGCAGTACTTC

V gene: TRBV30
D gene: TRBD1
J gene: TRBJ2-7
clone size: NA
CDR3 protein: CAWRQGAHFYEQYF
CDR3 DNA: TGTGCCTGGAGGCAGGGGGCGCATTTCTACGAGCAGTACTTC

V gene: TRBV5-8
D gene: NA
J gene: TRBJ2-5
clone size: NA
CDR3 protein: CASSLGIIETQYF
CDR3 DNA: TGTGCCAGCAGCTTGGGGATTATAGAGACCCAGTACTTC

V gene: TRBV9
D gene: TRBD2
J gene: TRBJ2-2
clone size: NA
CDR3 protein: CASSVSGLAGGLNTGELFF
CDR3 DNA: TGTGCCAGCAGCGTATCGGGACTAGCGGGAGGTCTGAACACCGGGGAGCTGTTTTTT

V gene: TRBV4-1
D gene: NA
J gene: TRBJ2-3
clone size: NA
CDR3 protein: CASSREWVSTDTQYF
CDR3 DNA: TGCGCCAGCAGCCGCGAGTGGGTAAGCACAGATACGCAGTATTTT

V gene: TRBV5-1
D gene: NA
J gene: TRBJ2-7
clone size: NA
CDR3 protein: CASSPGSSSYEQYF
CDR3 DNA: TGCGCCAGCAGCCCCGGGTCCTCTTCCTACGAGCAGTACTTC

V gene: TRBV5-8
D gene: TRBD1
J gene: TRBJ2-7
clone size: NA
CDR3 protein: CASSRDRRSYEQYF
CDR3 DNA: TGTGCCAGCAGCCGGGACAGGCGGAGCTACGAGCAGTACTTC

V gene: TRBV7-2
D gene: NA
J gene: TRBJ1-2
clone size: few
CDR3 protein: CASSLAQGQAGGYTF
CDR3 DNA: TGTGCCAGCAGCTTAGCGCAGGGTCAGGCAGGGGGCTACACCTTC

V gene: TRBV9
D gene: TRBD1
J gene: TRBJ2-7
clone size: NA
CDR3 protein: CASSKGGQGSYEQYF
CDR3 DNA: TGTGCCAGCAGTAAAGGGGGACAGGGGAGCTACGAGCAGTACTTC

V gene: TRBV19
D gene: TRBD1
J gene: TRBJ2-5
clone size: NA
CDR3 protein: CASSSPRTGGRETQYF
CDR3 DNA: TGTGCCAGTAGTTCTCCCCGGACAGGGGGCCGGGAGACCCAGTACTTC

V gene: TRBV7-2
D gene: TRBD1
J gene: TRBJ1-2
clone size: NA
CDR3 protein: CASARTGGYGYTF
CDR3 DNA: TGTGCCAGCGCCCGGACAGGGGGCTATGGCTACACCTTC

V gene: TRBV28
D gene: NA
J gene: TRBJ2-7
clone size: NA
CDR3 protein: CASTGEGRGRGYEQYF
CDR3 DNA: TGTGCCAGCACGGGGGAGGGCCGGGGGCGTGGGTACGAGCAGTACTTC

V gene: TRBV5-4
D gene: NA
J gene: TRBJ2-7
clone size: NA
CDR3 protein: CASSLGSRSYEQYF
CDR3 DNA: TGTGCCAGCAGCTTGGGTAGCCGATCCTACGAGCAGTACTTC

V gene: TRBV2
D gene: TRBD2
J gene: TRBJ2-7
clone size: NA
CDR3 protein: CASSPRTSGSQEQYF
CDR3 DNA: TGTGCCAGCAGTCCGAGGACTAGCGGGAGTCAAGAGCAGTACTTC

V gene: TRBV4-1
D gene: NA
J gene: TRBJ2-2
clone size: NA
CDR3 protein: CASSQSPSGSNTGELFF
CDR3 DNA: TGCGCCAGCAGCCAAAGTCCCTCCGGATCGAACACCGGGGAGCTGTTTTTT

V gene: TRBV29-1
D gene: NA
J gene: TRBJ1-6
clone size: NA
CDR3 protein: CSVPRGSSYNSPLHF
CDR3 DNA: TGCAGCGTCCCGCGCGGGAGCTCCTATAATTCACCCCTCCACTTT

V gene: TRBV19
D gene: TRBD1
J gene: TRBJ2-5
clone size: NA
CDR3 protein: CASSQPTGGQETQYF
CDR3 DNA: TGTGCCAGTAGTCAGCCCACAGGGGGCCAAGAGACCCAGTACTTC

V gene: TRBV27
D gene: NA
J gene: TRBJ2-6
clone size: NA
CDR3 protein: CASSYPASGANVLTF
CDR3 DNA: TGTGCCAGCAGTTATCCGGCCTCTGGGGCCAACGTCCTGACTTTC

V gene: TRBV25-1
D gene: NA
J gene: TRBJ2-2
clone size: NA
CDR3 protein: CASTVTGELFF
CDR3 DNA: TGTGCCAGCACGGTCACCGGGGAGCTGTTTTTT

V gene: TRBV9
D gene: NA
J gene: TRBJ2-2
clone size: NA
CDR3 protein: CASSVEWDPNTGELFF
CDR3 DNA: TGTGCCAGCAGCGTAGAATGGGACCCGAACACCGGGGAGCTGTTTTTT

V gene: TRBV2
D gene: NA
J gene: TRBJ1-4
clone size: once
CDR3 protein: CASEEGTLEKLFF
CDR3 DNA: TGTGCTTCGGAGGAGGGAACTCTTGAAAAACTGTTTTTT

V gene: TRBV11-2
D gene: TRBD2
J gene: TRBJ2-5
clone size: NA
CDR3 protein: CASSEGLAGGGETQYF
CDR3 DNA: TGTGCCAGCAGCGAGGGGCTAGCGGGAGGAGGAGAGACCCAGTACTTC

V gene: TRBV4-2
D gene: NA
J gene: TRBJ2-1
clone size: NA
CDR3 protein: CASSPTLSYNEQFF
CDR3 DNA: TGTGCCAGCAGCCCCACATTGTCGTACAATGAGCAGTTCTTC

V gene: TRBV5-1
D gene: TRBD1
J gene: TRBJ2-5
clone size: NA
CDR3 protein: CASSQGQGRETQYF
CDR3 DNA: TGCGCCAGCAGCCAGGGACAGGGGAGGGAGACCCAGTACTTC

V gene: TRBV14
D gene: TRBD2
J gene: TRBJ2-5
clone size: NA
CDR3 protein: CASSLLAGGETQYF
CDR3 DNA: TGTGCCAGCAGCCTTCTAGCGGGGGGAGAGACCCAGTACTTC

V gene: TRBV30
D gene: NA
J gene: TRBJ1-2
clone size: NA
CDR3 protein: CAWSDLGGAKGYTF
CDR3 DNA: TGTGCCTGGAGTGACCTGGGGGGCGCCAAGGGCTACACCTTC

V gene: TRBV11-3
D gene: TRBD1
J gene: TRBJ1-1
clone size: once
CDR3 protein: CASSFQGGTEAFF
CDR3 DNA: TGTGCCAGCAGCTTTCAGGGGGGCACTGAAGCTTTCTTT

V gene: TRBV5-8
D gene: TRBD1
J gene: TRBJ2-3
clone size: NA
CDR3 protein: CASSLPRQGGRRDTQYF
CDR3 DNA: TGTGCCAGCAGCCTGCCTAGACAGGGGGGTCGTAGAGATACGCAGTATTTT

V gene: TRBV5-4
D gene: NA
J gene: TRBJ1-2
clone size: NA
CDR3 protein: CASSLTDAGRPRYGYTF
CDR3 DNA: TGTGCCAGCAGCTTAACCGACGCGGGACGCCCCCGGTATGGCTACACCTTC

V gene: TRBV5-1
D gene: TRBD1
J gene: TRBJ1-1
clone size: NA
CDR3 protein: CASSSIPGGLNTEAFF
CDR3 DNA: TGCGCCAGCAGCTCGATCCCAGGGGGGCTGAACACTGAAGCTTTCTTT

V gene: TRBV7-9
D gene: TRBD2
J gene: TRBJ2-7
clone size: NA
CDR3 protein: CASSYGLASEQYF
CDR3 DNA: TGTGCCAGCAGCTATGGACTAGCTAGCGAGCAGTACTTC

V gene: TRBV6-4
D gene: NA
J gene: TRBJ2-3
clone size: NA
CDR3 protein: CASSSSRGGPDTQYF
CDR3 DNA: TGTGCCAGCAGTTCGAGCAGGGGGGGCCCAGATACGCAGTATTTT

V gene: TRBV7-8
D gene: NA
J gene: TRBJ1-6
clone size: NA
CDR3 protein: CASSTKLASPLHF
CDR3 DNA: TGTGCCAGCAGCACTAAGCTGGCTTCACCCCTCCACTTT

V gene: TRBV28
D gene: NA
J gene: TRBJ1-2
clone size: NA
CDR3 protein: CASSIPRENYGYTF
CDR3 DNA: TGTGCCAGCAGTATCCCAAGGGAGAACTATGGCTACACCTTC

V gene: TRBV27
D gene: TRBD1
J gene: TRBJ2-7
clone size: once
CDR3 protein: CASSLRTGDYYEQYF
CDR3 DNA: TGTGCCAGCAGTTTAAGGACAGGGGACTACTACGAGCAGTACTTC

V gene: TRBV19
D gene: NA
J gene: TRBJ1-2
clone size: few
CDR3 protein: CASRAIGYTF
CDR3 DNA: TGTGCCAGTAGGGCCATTGGCTACACCTTC

V gene: TRBV7-2
D gene: NA
J gene: TRBJ2-7
clone size: NA
CDR3 protein: CASSFRGADEQYF
CDR3 DNA: TGTGCCAGCAGCTTCCGGGGGGCGGACGAGCAGTACTTC

V gene: TRBV7-8
D gene: NA
J gene: TRBJ1-1
clone size: NA
CDR3 protein: CASRAGVNTEAFF
CDR3 DNA: TGTGCCAGCCGGGCCGGGGTGAACACTGAAGCTTTCTTT

V gene: TRBV19
D gene: NA
J gene: TRBJ2-7
clone size: NA
CDR3 protein: CASSAGTDLYEQYF
CDR3 DNA: TGTGCCAGTAGTGCCGGGACTGATCTCTACGAGCAGTACTTC

V gene: TRBV9
D gene: NA
J gene: TRBJ2-1
clone size: NA
CDR3 protein: CASSVVGAGYNEQFF
CDR3 DNA: TGTGCCAGCAGCGTAGTCGGGGCAGGGTACAATGAGCAGTTCTTC

V gene: TRBV9
D gene: NA
J gene: TRBJ1-3
clone size: NA
CDR3 protein: CASSVRTAGNTIYF
CDR3 DNA: TGTGCCAGCAGCGTAAGGACAGCAGGAAACACCATATATTTT

V gene: TRBV5-4
D gene: NA
J gene: TRBJ1-2
clone size: NA
CDR3 protein: CASSPRAGTIGYTF
CDR3 DNA: TGTGCCAGCAGCCCCCGAGCGGGGACTATTGGCTACACCTTC

V gene: TRBV28
D gene: NA
J gene: TRBJ2-7
clone size: NA
CDR3 protein: CASSPGGRSSYEQYF
CDR3 DNA: TGTGCCAGCAGTCCCGGGGGCAGGAGCTCCTACGAGCAGTACTTC

V gene: TRBV2
D gene: TRBD2
J gene: TRBJ2-1
clone size: NA
CDR3 protein: CASSSPSGNIMKVQFF
CDR3 DNA: TGTGCCAGCAGTTCCCCCAGCGGGAATATAATGAAGGTGCAGTTCTTC

V gene: TRBV6-5
D gene: NA
J gene: TRBJ1-2
clone size: NA
CDR3 protein: CASTPRYDTIYGYTF
CDR3 DNA: TGTGCCAGCACCCCCCGGTATGACACCATCTATGGCTACACCTTC

V gene: TRBV2
D gene: NA
J gene: TRBJ1-5
clone size: NA
CDR3 protein: CASRSQGRDQPQHF
CDR3 DNA: TGTGCCAGCAGGTCTCAAGGGCGAGATCAGCCCCAGCATTTT

V gene: TRBV5-4
D gene: TRBD1
J gene: TRBJ1-6
clone size: NA
CDR3 protein: CASSPKTGDGSPLHF
CDR3 DNA: TGTGCCAGCAGCCCGAAGACAGGGGACGGTTCACCCCTCCACTTT

V gene: TRBV28
D gene: TRBD2
J gene: TRBJ2-7
clone size: NA
CDR3 protein: CASSPGGNYEQYF
CDR3 DNA: TGTGCCAGCAGTCCGGGGGGAAATTACGAGCAGTACTTC

V gene: TRBV28
D gene: NA
J gene: TRBJ1-3
clone size: once
CDR3 protein: CASSLSGSSGNTIYF
CDR3 DNA: TGTGCCAGCAGTTTAAGTGGGTCAAGCGGAAACACCATATATTTT

V gene: TRBV10-3
D gene: NA
J gene: TRBJ2-2
clone size: NA
CDR3 protein: CAIRGGPGELFF
CDR3 DNA: TGTGCCATCAGGGGGGGCCCCGGGGAGCTGTTTTTT

V gene: TRBV18
D gene: TRBD1
J gene: TRBJ2-7
clone size: NA
CDR3 protein: CASSLIQGLDEQYF
CDR3 DNA: TGTGCCAGCTCACTCATACAGGGGCTGGACGAGCAGTACTTC

V gene: TRBV6-5
D gene: TRBD1
J gene: TRBJ1-1
clone size: NA
CDR3 protein: CASSSGTGPSEAFF
CDR3 DNA: TGTGCCAGCAGCTCCGGGACAGGGCCATCTGAAGCTTTCTTT